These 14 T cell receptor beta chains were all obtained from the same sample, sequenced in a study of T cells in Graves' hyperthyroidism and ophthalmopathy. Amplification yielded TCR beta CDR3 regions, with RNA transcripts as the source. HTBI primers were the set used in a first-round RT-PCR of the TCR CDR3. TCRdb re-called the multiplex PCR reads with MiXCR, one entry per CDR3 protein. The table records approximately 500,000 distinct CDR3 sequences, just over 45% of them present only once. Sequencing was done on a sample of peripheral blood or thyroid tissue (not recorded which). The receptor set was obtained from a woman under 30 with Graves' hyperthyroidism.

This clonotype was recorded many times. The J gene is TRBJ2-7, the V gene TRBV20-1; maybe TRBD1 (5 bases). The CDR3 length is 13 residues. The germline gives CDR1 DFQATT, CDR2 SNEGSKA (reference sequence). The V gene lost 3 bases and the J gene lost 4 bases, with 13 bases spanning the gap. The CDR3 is CSASEAGIYEQYF. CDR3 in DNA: TGCAGTGCTAGTGAGGCAGGGATATACGAGCAGTACTTC.

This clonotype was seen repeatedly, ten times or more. The CDR3 DNA reads as TGTGCCAGCAAAGGACAGGGTGCTCAGCCCCAGCATTTT. Protein sequence: CASKGQGAQPQHF. The rearrangement uses TRBV2 and TRBJ1-5; 8 bases fit TRBD1. The CDR3 is 13 amino acids. The trim removed 7 bases at V and 6 bases at J, leaving 5 bases unmatched. Germline CDR1 is SNHLY and CDR2 is FYNNEI. Full variable domain (missing parts from reference TRBV2 and TRBJ1-5): EPEVTQTPSHQVTQMGQEVILRCVPISNHLYFYWYRQILGQKVEFLVSFYNNEISEKSEIFDDQFSVERPDGSNFTLKIRSTKLEDSAMYFCASKGQGAQPQHFGDGTRLSIL.

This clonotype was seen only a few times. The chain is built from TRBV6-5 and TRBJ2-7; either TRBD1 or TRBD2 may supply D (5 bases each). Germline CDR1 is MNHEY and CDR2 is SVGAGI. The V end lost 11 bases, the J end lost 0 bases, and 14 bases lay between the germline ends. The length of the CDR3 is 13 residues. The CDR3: CALRGRSSYEQYF. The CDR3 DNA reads TGTGCCCTCCGGGGACGGAGCTCCTACGAGCAGTACTTC.

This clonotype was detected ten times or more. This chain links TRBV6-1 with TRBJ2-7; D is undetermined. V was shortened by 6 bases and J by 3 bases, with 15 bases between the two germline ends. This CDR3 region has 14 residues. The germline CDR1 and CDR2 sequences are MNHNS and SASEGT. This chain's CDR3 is CASRPRGESYEQYF. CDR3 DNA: TGTGCCAGCAGGCCTCGAGGCGAAAGCTACGAGCAGTACTTC.

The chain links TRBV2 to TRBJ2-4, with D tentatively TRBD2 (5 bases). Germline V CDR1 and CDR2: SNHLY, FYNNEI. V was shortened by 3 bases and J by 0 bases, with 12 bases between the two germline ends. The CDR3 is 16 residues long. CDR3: CASSDMEELAKNIQYF. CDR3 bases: TGTGCCAGCAGTGACATGGAGGAACTAGCCAAAAACATTCAGTACTTC.

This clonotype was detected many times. The chain's CDR3 is CASGLNSRGVGQGVYQPQHF. The CDR3 DNA sequence: TGTGCTAGTGGTTTGAATTCCAGGGGTGTAGGACAGGGGGTTTATCAGCCCCAGCATTTT. The genes are TRBV12-5 and TRBJ1-5; 10 positions match TRBD1. The CDR3 is 20 residues long. The V and J ends lost 2 bases and 5 bases, in that order; junction bases with no gene match: 18. CDR1 LGHNT and CDR2 FRNRAP come from the germline V gene. Combining the CDR3 with reference TRBV12-5 and TRBJ1-5 gives the whole variable domain DARVTQTPRHKVTEMGQEVTMRCQPILGHNTVFWYRQTMMQGLELLAYFRNRAPLDDSGMPKDRFSAEMPDATLATLKIQPSEPRDSAVYFCASGLNSRGVGQGVYQPQHFGDGTRLSIL.

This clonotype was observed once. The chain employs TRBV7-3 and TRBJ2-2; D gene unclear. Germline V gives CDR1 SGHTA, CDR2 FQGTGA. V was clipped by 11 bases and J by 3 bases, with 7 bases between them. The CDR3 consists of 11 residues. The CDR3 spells CADQDTGELFF. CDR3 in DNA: TGTGCCGATCAAGACACCGGGGAGCTGTTTTTT.

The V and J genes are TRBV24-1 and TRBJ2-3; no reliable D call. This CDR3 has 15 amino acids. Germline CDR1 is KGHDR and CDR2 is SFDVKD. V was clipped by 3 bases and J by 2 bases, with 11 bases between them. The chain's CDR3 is CATSDIRAITDTQYF. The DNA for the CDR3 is TGTGCCACCAGTGATATTAGGGCAATCACAGATACGCAGTATTTT.

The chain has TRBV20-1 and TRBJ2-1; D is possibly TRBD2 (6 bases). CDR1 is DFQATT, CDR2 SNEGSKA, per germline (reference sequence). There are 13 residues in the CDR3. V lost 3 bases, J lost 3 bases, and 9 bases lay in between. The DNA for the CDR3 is TGCAGTGCTAGCCTGGGACTCTACAATGAGCAGTTCTTC. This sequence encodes CSASLGLYNEQFF.

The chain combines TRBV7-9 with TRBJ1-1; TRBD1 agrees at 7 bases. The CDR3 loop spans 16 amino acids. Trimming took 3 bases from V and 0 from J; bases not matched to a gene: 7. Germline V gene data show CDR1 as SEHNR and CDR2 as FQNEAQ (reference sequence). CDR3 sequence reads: CASSLEPGQMNTEAFF. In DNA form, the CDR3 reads TGTGCCAGCAGCTTGGAACCGGGACAGATGAACACTGAAGCTTTCTTT. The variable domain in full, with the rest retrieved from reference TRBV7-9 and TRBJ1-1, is DTGVSQNPRHKITKRGQNVTFRCDPISEHNRLYWYRQTLGQGPEFLTYFQNEAQLEKSRLLSDRFSAERPKGSFSTLEIQRTEQGDSAMYLCASSLEPGQMNTEAFFGQGTRLTVV.

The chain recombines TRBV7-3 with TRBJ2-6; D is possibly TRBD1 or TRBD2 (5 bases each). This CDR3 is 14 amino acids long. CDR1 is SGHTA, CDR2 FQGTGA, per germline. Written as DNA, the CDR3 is TGTGCTGGGCCGAGGGGCTCTGGGGCCAACGTCCTGACTTTC. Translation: CAGPRGSGANVLTF.

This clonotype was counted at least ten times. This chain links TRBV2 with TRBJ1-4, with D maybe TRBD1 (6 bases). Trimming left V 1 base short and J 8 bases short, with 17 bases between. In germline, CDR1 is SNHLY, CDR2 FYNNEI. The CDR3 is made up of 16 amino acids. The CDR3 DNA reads TGTGCCAGCAGTGAAGAGGGCAGGGGCAGAGGGGAAAAACTGTTTTTT. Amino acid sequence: CASSEEGRGRGEKLFF.

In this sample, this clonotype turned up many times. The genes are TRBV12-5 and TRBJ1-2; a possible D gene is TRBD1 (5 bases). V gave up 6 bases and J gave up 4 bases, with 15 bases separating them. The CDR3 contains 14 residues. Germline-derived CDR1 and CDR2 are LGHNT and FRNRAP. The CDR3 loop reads CASGPLGGTYGYTF. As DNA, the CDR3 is TGTGCTAGTGGGCCATTGGGGGGAACCTATGGCTACACCTTC.

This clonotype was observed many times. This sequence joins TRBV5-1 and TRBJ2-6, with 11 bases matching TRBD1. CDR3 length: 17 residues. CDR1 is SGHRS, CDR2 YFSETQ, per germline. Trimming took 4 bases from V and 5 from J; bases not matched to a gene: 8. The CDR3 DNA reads TGCGCCAGCAGCCCCGGGACAGGGGGAAGTAGGGCCAACGTCCTGACTTTC. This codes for CASSPGTGGSRANVLTF. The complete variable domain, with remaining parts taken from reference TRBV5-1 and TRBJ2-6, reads KAGVTQTPRYLIKTRGQQVTLSCSPISGHRSVSWYQQTPGQGLQFLFEYFSETQRNKGNFPGRFSGRQFSNSRSEMNVSTLELGDSALYLCASSPGTGGSRANVLTFGAGSRLTVL.